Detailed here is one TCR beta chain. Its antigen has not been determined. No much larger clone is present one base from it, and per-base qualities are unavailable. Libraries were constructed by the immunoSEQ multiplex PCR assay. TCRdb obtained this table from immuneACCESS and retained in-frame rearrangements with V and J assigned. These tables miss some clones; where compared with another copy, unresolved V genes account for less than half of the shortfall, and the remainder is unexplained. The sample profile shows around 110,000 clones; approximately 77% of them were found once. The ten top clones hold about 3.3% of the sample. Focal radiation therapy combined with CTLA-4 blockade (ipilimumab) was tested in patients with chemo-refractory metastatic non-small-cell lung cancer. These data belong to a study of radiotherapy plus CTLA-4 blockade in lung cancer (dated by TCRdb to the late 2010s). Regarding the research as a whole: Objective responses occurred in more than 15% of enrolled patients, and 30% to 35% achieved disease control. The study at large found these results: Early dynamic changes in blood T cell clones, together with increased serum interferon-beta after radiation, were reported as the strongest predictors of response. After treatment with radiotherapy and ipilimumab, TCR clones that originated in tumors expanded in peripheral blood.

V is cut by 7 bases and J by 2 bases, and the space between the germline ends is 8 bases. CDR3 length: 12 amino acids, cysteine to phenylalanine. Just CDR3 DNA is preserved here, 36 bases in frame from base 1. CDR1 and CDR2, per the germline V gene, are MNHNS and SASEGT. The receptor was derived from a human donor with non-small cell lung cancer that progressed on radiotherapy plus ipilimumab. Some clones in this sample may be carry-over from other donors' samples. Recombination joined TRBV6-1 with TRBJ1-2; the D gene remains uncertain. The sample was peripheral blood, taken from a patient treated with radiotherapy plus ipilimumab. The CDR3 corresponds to CASKGANYGYTF. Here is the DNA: TGTGCCAGCAAAGGAGCGAACTATGGCTACACCTTC.